This T cell receptor (beta chain) comes out of a study of T cell repertoires in cytomegalovirus infection. Study-wide context: Signatures in public TCR beta sequences pointed to both CMV infection and matching HLA type. Study results and caveats: Of the TCR beta families, the public ones yielded a cumulative frequency that identified carriers of CMV plus the relevant HLA. Ex vivo responses were dominated by HLA-C-restricted CMV-specific TCR beta clonotypes.

V lost 4 bases, J lost 9 bases, and 19 bases lay in between. The CDR3 totals 15 residues. Germline CDR1 SGHAT, CDR2 FQNNGV. In regard to this clonotype: Its specificity is unknown.

TCRdb ran MiXCR on the reads and lists one entry per CDR3 protein. There are approximately 490,000 distinct CDR3 sequences in the sample; 10% to 12% occur only once, and roughly 10% lies in the top ten. Sample: PBMCs. The sequence derives from a human donor in good health (CMV status not recorded). Some clones in this sample may be carry-over from other donors' samples. The rearrangement uses TRBV11-2 and TRBJ2-1; D gene unclear. CDR3 residues: CASSSLGIAMGEQFF. In nucleotides, the CDR3 is TGTGCCAGCAGCTCCCTTGGTATAGCCATGGGTGAGCAGTTCTTC.